The clone carrying this T cell receptor beta chain appeared many times. Its specificity is unknown. The record originates from a study of T-cell reconstitution after alpha-beta-depleted transplantation in children. This CDR3 spans 14 amino acids. Germline CDR1 is ENHRY and CDR2 is SYGVKD. Trimming cost V 5 bases and J 5 bases, with 13 bases left between them. This sample's TCRbeta library carried unique molecular identifier barcodes. Each CDR3 protein is one row after TCRdb ran MiXCR on the PCR reads. The table shows around 700,000 distinct CDR3 sequences, with about an eighth occurring only once. Broader study findings: Surviving recipient T cells and intrathymic progenitors accounted for some patients' high TCRbeta diversity at day 60. There were reportedly several hundred expanded graft clones from which alpha-beta T cells came about two months after transplant. From newly produced T cells came most of the T-cell counts and diversity one year after transplant.

The V call is TRBV10-3, the J call TRBJ2-1, with D perhaps matching TRBD1 (6 bases). This receptor was taken from a girl aged 2-10 years with congenital amegakaryocytic thrombocytopenia, due to receive a stem cell transplant. This specimen was PBMCs, taken before TCRalphabeta/CD19-depleted stem cell transplant. The chain's CDR3 is CAISSHRDDNEQFF. The CDR3 nucleotides are TGTGCCATCAGTTCCCACAGGGACGACAATGAGCAGTTCTTC.